This TCR beta chain was sequenced for a study of molecular identifiers for immune sequencing clone quantification (dated by TCRdb to the late 2010s). About the study as a whole: For a replicate experiment, the RNA from either about 20,000 or 100,000 naive CD8 T cells was divided into five aliquots, and four of those aliquots went on to sequencing. CD8 T cells were used in a methods study to benchmark molecular-identifier clustering-based TCR repertoire sequencing (MIDCIRS) and TCR RNA copy counting.

Naive CD8 T cell libraries were made from approximately 20,000 to 1,000,000 sorted cells using 10%, 30% or 50% of purified RNA. Naive CD8 T cells were FACS-sorted as CD8+CD4-CCR7+CD45RA+ on a BD FACSAria II into RLT Plus buffer. Approximately eleven TCR copies' worth of Jurkat RNA were spiked into roughly 20,000-1,000,000 naive CD8 T cell samples to test detection sensitivity. CD8 T cells were enriched with RosetteSep CD8+ T Cell Enrichment Cocktail and Ficoll-Paque, followed by ACK red cell lysis. The library was produced with PCR. The sample was run on an Illumina HiSeq 4000. Preparation of bulk TCR libraries followed a previously described approach, with the TCR primers listed in Table S5. Purification of total RNA was performed with the Qiagen AllPrep DNA/RNA kit. Reads from multiple sequencing runs of the same library were pooled before analysis. Regarding the original processing steps: Reads were retained only if an exact TCR constant sequence was present, and the retained reads were trimmed to 150 nt and grouped according to their 12-nt molecular barcodes. Reads inside each barcode group were sub-clustered using a 15% Levenshtein threshold, and a quality-weighted consensus sequence was constructed for each RNA molecule. Non-functional sequences were removed, as were lower-count sequences one edit away from another. Based on a fit of two negative binomial distributions, barcode sub-clusters having less than 20% of the maximum read count were discarded. In-frame beta chains were kept once TCRdb had trimmed the public reads at Q25 with fastp and called clones with MiXCR. Rows are combined by CDR3 protein, so each entry shows the most common genes and DNA. TCRdb, rather than the study authors, made the V and J calls. This sample comprises about 300,000 distinct CDR3 sequences, 20% to 25% of them detected only once. The top ten hold 0.7% to 0.9% of the sample.

There are many counts of this clonotype. What antigen it recognizes has not been identified. No base-level quality is on record; no much larger clone is a single base apart. In the germline V gene, CDR1 corresponds to SNHLY and CDR2 to FYNNEI. The CDR3, from cysteine to phenylalanine, totals 15 residues. Only the CDR3 DNA stays, 45 bases, in frame from base 1. Between the V and J ends, shortened by 2 bases and 2 bases respectively, the junction contains 11 bases. Points the paper makes about the study in general: Spiked-in Jurkat TCR RNA (approximately 10 copies' worth), which is not part of the donor repertoire, was contained in the naive libraries. In CMV-specific effector cells, over 99% of molecules were held by clones above 20 RNA copies, whereas under 1% of molecules were held by such clones in naive cells. When barcode sub-clustering was omitted, TCR diversity was inflated by chimeric consensus sequences, with chimeras reaching as high as 47%. Spiked-in Jurkat TCR RNA equivalent to a single cell was reported to be detectable even among 800,000 to 1,000,000 naive CD8 T cells. About 3.1 recovered TCR RNA copies per cell were obtained by modeling, versus roughly 10 by digital PCR, implying a capture efficiency of 30% to 35%. The sizes of highly expanded clones could end up underestimated when identical TCR molecules share a barcode.

This receptor chain uses TRBV2 and TRBJ2-3; the D region possibly corresponds to TRBD2 (6 bases align). Sample: naive CD8+ T cells from blood, with Jurkat cell RNA spiked in. Read against the paper, the sample's cell subset or site label means: FACS-sorted CD8+CD4-CCR7+CD45RA+ naive T cells. The receptor comes from a human donor in good health. Some libraries in this study had Jurkat cell RNA spiked in. The CDR3 protein sequence reads: CASSERPGATDTQYF. The DNA sequence is given as TGTGCCAGCAGTGAACGTCCGGGAGCCACAGATACGCAGTATTTT.